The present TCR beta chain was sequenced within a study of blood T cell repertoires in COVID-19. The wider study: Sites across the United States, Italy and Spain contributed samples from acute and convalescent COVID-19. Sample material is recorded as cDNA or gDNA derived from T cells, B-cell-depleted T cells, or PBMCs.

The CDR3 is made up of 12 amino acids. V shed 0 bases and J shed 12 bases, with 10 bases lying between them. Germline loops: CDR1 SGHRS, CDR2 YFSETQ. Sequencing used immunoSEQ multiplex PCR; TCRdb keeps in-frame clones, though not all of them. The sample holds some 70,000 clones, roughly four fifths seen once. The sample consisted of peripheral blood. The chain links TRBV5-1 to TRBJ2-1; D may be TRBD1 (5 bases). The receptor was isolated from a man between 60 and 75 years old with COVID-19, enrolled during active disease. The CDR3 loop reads CASSLEGFGQFF. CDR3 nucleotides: TGCGCCAGCAGCTTGGAGGGGTTCGGGCAGTTCTTC.